Each of the 23 T cell receptor beta chains below was sequenced from the same sample in a study of siplizumab effects on memory and regulatory T cells (dated by TCRdb to about 2019). The library was produced with the immunoSEQ multiplex PCR assay. In TCRdb, the immuneACCESS table is reduced to in-frame sequences with V and J assigned. These tables do not hold every clone; where another copy was compared, an unresolved V gene accounts for under half, and the others remain unexplained. The sample profile shows some 40,000 clones; about 89% of them were found once. Less than 0.3% of the sample is taken by the ten largest. The sequenced sample was naive CD4+ T cells sorted from blood. According to the study, the label for this sample's cell subset or site signals: unstimulated naive T cells. The receptors here all came from a human donor in good health.

The J gene is TRBJ1-2, the V gene TRBV9, with 7 bases lining up with TRBD1. The germline CDR1 and CDR2 sequences are SGDLS and YYNGEE. V lost 2 bases, J lost 6 bases, and 7 bases stayed unmatched. The CDR3 extends over 14 amino acids. CDR3 nucleotide sequence: TGTGCCAGCAGCGTCCTGGACAGGCCCAATGGCTACACCTTC. It is translated as CASSVLDRPNGYTF.

The rearrangement uses TRBV30 and TRBJ2-1, with TRBD2 identical over 9 bases. V lost 6 bases and J lost 7; bases outside the gene matches: 25. The CDR3 is 19 amino acids. Germline loops: CDR1 GTSNPN, CDR2 SVGIG (reference sequence). CDR3 residues: CACIGPLTFLAGRGNEQFF. In DNA form, the CDR3 reads TGTGCCTGCATTGGTCCGTTAACCTTTCTAGCGGGGAGAGGGAATGAGCAGTTCTTC.

The chain joins TRBV16 to TRBJ2-4; 9 nucleotides agree with TRBD1. The CDR3 runs 16 residues. V shed 4 bases, J shed 3 bases, and the junction held 7 bases outside the gene matches. CDR1 is KGHSY and CDR2 is FQNENV in the germline V gene. DNA of the CDR3: TGTGCCAGCAGCCCACAGGGGGCTAAAGGCAAAAACATTCAGTACTTC. Translation: CASSPQGAKGKNIQYF.

The chain uses TRBV9 and TRBJ1-5; D may be TRBD1 (5 bases). There are 15 residues in the CDR3. Trimming shortened V by 0 bases and J by 4 bases, and 11 bases separated the two germline ends. Germline CDR1 and CDR2: SGDLS and YYNGEE. CDR3 nucleotide sequence: TGTGCCAGCAGCGTAGCCGGGACTGGGAATCAGCCCCAGCATTTT. Its protein is CASSVAGTGNQPQHF.

V is TRBV7-9 and J is TRBJ2-7; D is uncertain. CDR3 size: 12 residues. The germline V and J ends were trimmed by 0 bases and 5 bases, with 5 bases remaining between them. CDR1 and CDR2 from the germline V gene are SEHNR and FQNEAQ (reference sequence). The CDR3 nucleotides read TGTGCCAGCAGCTTAGCCCGAAACGAGCAGTACTTC. It specifies CASSLARNEQYF. The variable domain in full, with the rest retrieved from reference TRBV7-9 and TRBJ2-7, is DTGVSQNPRHKITKRGQNVTFRCDPISEHNRLYWYRQTLGQGPEFLTYFQNEAQLEKSRLLSDRFSAERPKGSFSTLEIQRTEQGDSAMYLCASSLARNEQYFGPGTRLTVT.

This chain connects TRBV6-5 to TRBJ1-2; TRBD1 is a possible D gene (5 bases). CDR1 and CDR2 (germline): MNHEY, SVGAGI. V was clipped by 5 bases and J by 5 bases, with 15 bases between them. CDR3 length: 14 residues. The DNA for the CDR3 is TGTGCCAGCAGTGAGCCCGGGACGGTGTATGGCTACACCTTC. Residues: CASSEPGTVYGYTF.

V and J are TRBV6-6 and TRBJ2-5; TRBD1 agrees at 7 bases. The CDR3 covers 12 residues. Germline CDR1 MNHNY, CDR2 SVGAGI (reference sequence). J gave up 3 bases and V 8 bases, and 3 bases lay outside the gene matches. The CDR3 spells CASVGTEETQYF. For the CDR3, the DNA is TGTGCCAGCGTCGGGACAGAAGAGACCCAGTACTTC.

The chain carries TRBV6-5 and TRBJ2-3; 9 nucleotides agree with TRBD1. Trimming cost V 0 bases and J 5 bases; bases outside gene matches: 6. Germline V gene lookup returns CDR1 MNHEY and CDR2 SVGAGI. The CDR3 is 16 amino acids. In nucleotides, the CDR3 is TGTGCCAGCAGTTACTCCAGGACAGGGGTATTAGATACGCAGTATTTT. Translating gives CASSYSRTGVLDTQYF.

The chain carries TRBV5-4 and TRBJ1-2, with D maybe TRBD1 (5 bases). CDR1 is SGHNT and CDR2 is YYREEE in the germline V gene (reference sequence). V was trimmed by 4 bases and J by 1 base, leaving 11 bases between them. The CDR3 contains 14 residues. CDR3 residues: CASSPDILNYGYTF. The CDR3 DNA reads as TGTGCCAGCAGCCCGGACATACTTAACTATGGCTACACCTTC.

This chain joins TRBV4-1 and TRBJ2-3; D may be TRBD1 (5 bases). Germline lookup yields CDR1 MGHRA and CDR2 YSYEKL. Trimming removed 5 bases at V and 5 bases at J, with 5 bases between. This CDR3 region has 11 residues. The CDR3 loop reads CASSDRDTQYF. CDR3 bases: TGCGCCAGCAGCGACAGAGATACGCAGTATTTT.

This clone was observed once. This chain uses TRBV25-1 with TRBJ2-5; tentative D call: TRBD1 (5 bases). CDR1 MGHDK and CDR2 SYGVNS come from the germline V gene. Trimming removed 1 base at V and 5 bases at J, with 11 bases between. This CDR3 contains 14 residues. CDR3 in DNA: TGTGCCAGCAGTGAATCGAAGGGGTCGGAGACCCAGTACTTC. Protein: CASSESKGSETQYF.

This CDR3 reads CASSTGGMNTEAFF. The CDR3 coding sequence is TGTGCCAGCAGTACCGGGGGGATGAACACTGAAGCTTTCTTT. This chain links TRBV6-6 with TRBJ1-1, with D possibly matching TRBD1 (5 bases). Trimming cost V 5 bases and J 0 bases, with 10 bases left between them. Germline CDR1 and CDR2: MNHNY and SVGAGI (reference sequence). The CDR3 has 14 residues.

This sequence joins TRBV18 and TRBJ1-1; D is unresolved. Germline V lookup: CDR1 KGHSH, CDR2 LQKENI. CDR3 length: 14 residues. Between the trimmed V and J ends, which lost 3 bases and 4 bases, there was a span of 12 bases. CDR3 amino acids: CASSPKGSGTEAFF. CDR3 nucleotides: TGTGCCAGCTCACCGAAGGGTAGTGGCACTGAAGCTTTCTTT.

CDR3 sequence (DNA): TGTGCCAGCAGCAACCAGGGGGGGCGGACCGGGGAGCTGTTTTTT. Amino acid sequence: CASSNQGGRTGELFF. The V and J genes are TRBV2 and TRBJ2-2, with D perhaps being TRBD1 or TRBD2 (7 bases each). CDR3 size: 15 residues. Germline CDR1 is SNHLY and CDR2 is FYNNEI. Trimming pared 6 bases from V and 5 bases from J, leaving 16 bases between.

V gene TRBV2 combines with J gene TRBJ2-1, with a weak D call TRBD2 (5 bases). Germline V gene lookup returns CDR1 SNHLY and CDR2 FYNNEI. The V gene lost 4 bases and the J gene lost 13 bases, with 8 bases spanning the gap. The CDR3 consists of 10 residues. The CDR3 DNA reads as TGTGCCAGCAGTGTGACTAATCAGTTCTTC. Protein: CASSVTNQFF.

This clone was counted between two and nine times. The chain couples TRBV7-2 to TRBJ1-5; D perhaps matches TRBD1 (5 bases). Between the trimmed V and J ends, which lost 5 bases and 4 bases, there was a span of 12 bases. From germline, CDR1 is SGHTA and CDR2 FQGNSA. The CDR3 runs 14 residues. The CDR3 DNA follows: TGTGCCAGCAGCCAGGGACGGATAAATCAGCCCCAGCATTTT. Encoded protein: CASSQGRINQPQHF.

Only a few counts were recorded for this clone. V and J are TRBV2 and TRBJ1-5, with 8 bases aligning to TRBD1. From germline, CDR1 is SNHLY and CDR2 FYNNEI. Trimming removed 4 bases from V and 0 bases from J; junction bases left unmatched: 5. This CDR3 region has 16 residues. The CDR3 coding sequence is TGTGCCAGCAGTGCGAGACAGGGGCTTAGCAATCAGCCCCAGCATTTT. This encodes CASSARQGLSNQPQHF.

This sequence joins TRBV14 and TRBJ2-4; D call uncertain. The V end was cut by 8 bases, the J end by 1 base, with 12 bases between. Germline loops: CDR1 SGHDN, CDR2 FVKESK. CDR3 length equals 14 residues. The CDR3 DNA follows: TGTGCCAGCCAAACGAAGAAGGCCAAAAACATTCAGTACTTC. This gives the protein CASQTKKAKNIQYF.

The chain links TRBV15 to TRBJ1-2; 8 nucleotides align to TRBD1. The CDR3 sequence is 15 residues long. Germline CDR1 is LNHNV and CDR2 is YYDKDF (reference sequence). After removal of 1 base from V and 8 bases from J, the junction contained 9 bases not matched to a gene. CDR3 sequence reads: CATSRVPGGGYGYTF. DNA of the CDR3: TGTGCCACCAGCAGAGTTCCAGGGGGCGGGTACGGCTACACCTTC. The variable domain in full, with the rest retrieved from reference TRBV15 and TRBJ1-2, is DAMVIQNPRYQVTQFGKPVTLSCSQTLNHNVMYWYQQKSSQAPKLLFHYYDKDFNNEADTPDNFQSRRPNTSFCFLDIRSPGLGDTAMYLCATSRVPGGGYGYTFGSGTRLTVV.

The chain joins TRBV6-1 to TRBJ1-2, with TRBD1 as a possible D gene (5 bases). Germline assignment: CDR1 MNHNS and CDR2 SASEGT. There are 13 residues in the CDR3. V gave up 1 base and J gave up 4 bases, with 7 bases separating them. CDR3 protein: CASSEGQGYGYTF. The CDR3 DNA reads TGTGCCAGCAGTGAAGGGCAGGGCTATGGCTACACCTTC.

The J gene is TRBJ2-5, the V gene TRBV18; TRBD2 aligns across 14 bases. The CDR3 is made up of 15 amino acids. Germline-derived CDR1 and CDR2 are KGHSH and LQKENI. V gave up 4 bases and J gave up 5 bases; unmatched junction bases: 3. The CDR3 here is CASSLGTSGSETQYF. The CDR3 DNA is TGTGCCAGCTCACTGGGGACTAGCGGGAGCGAGACCCAGTACTTC.

This clone has only one observation. This chain joins TRBV13 and TRBJ2-7; TRBD2 might be the D (5 bases). Germline V gene lookup returns CDR1 PRHDT and CDR2 FYEKMQ (reference sequence). The V end lost 5 bases, the J end lost 1 base, and 6 bases lay between the germline ends. The CDR3 length is 12 residues. CDR3 sequence: CASSKRSYEQYF. The CDR3 DNA reads TGTGCCAGCAGCAAGCGGTCCTACGAGCAGTACTTC.

The CDR3 DNA reads TGCGCCAGCAGCCTAGGGGGCGGCCATAATTCACCCCTCCACTTT. Protein product: CASSLGGGHNSPLHF. This rearrangement joins TRBV4-1 to TRBJ1-6, with 7 bases that match TRBD1. Germline CDR1 and CDR2: MGHRA and YSYEKL. V shed 4 bases, J shed 5 bases, and the junction held 5 bases outside the gene matches. CDR3 length equals 15 residues.